The 32 T cell receptor beta chains reported below all come from one sample, sequenced in a study of T-cell reconstitution after alpha-beta-depleted transplantation in children. Library preparation (for TCRbeta) was performed with unique molecular identifiers. TCRdb re-called the PCR reads through MiXCR, storing one row per CDR3 protein. Among almost 600,000 distinct CDR3 sequences listed, over 20% were seen once. The sequencing used PBMCs, collected before TCRalphabeta/CD19-depleted stem cell transplant. Source of these receptors: a boy younger than two with Wiskott-Aldrich syndrome, due to receive a stem cell transplant.

V and J are TRBV5-1 and TRBJ2-4, with D possibly matching TRBD1 (6 bases). The germline CDR1 and CDR2 sequences are SGHRS and YFSETQ. This CDR3 contains 17 residues. V dropped 0 bases and J dropped 0 bases, with 13 bases sitting between them. CDR3 DNA sequence: TGCGCCAGCAGCTTGGAGGGGACAAGAGTAGCCAAAAACATTCAGTACTTC. Amino acids: CASSLEGTRVAKNIQYF.

This chain joins TRBV5-1 and TRBJ1-5, with TRBD1 as a possible D gene (5 bases). V dropped 1 base and J dropped 0 bases, with 11 bases sitting between them. The CDR3 totals 16 residues. The germline CDR1 and CDR2 sequences are SGHRS and YFSETQ. The CDR3 reads CASSLLGTDSNQPQHF. The CDR3 DNA reads as TGCGCCAGCAGCTTGCTAGGGACGGATAGCAATCAGCCCCAGCATTTT.

The V gene is TRBV27, the J gene TRBJ2-3, with TRBD2 matching 16 bases. CDR3 size: 20 residues. The junction had 13 bases not matched to a gene; V was cut back by 3 bases and J by 4 bases. Germline CDR1 reads MNHEY; CDR2 reads SMNVEV (reference sequence). The CDR3 loop is CASSFRGTSGRATFADTQYF. The CDR3 nucleotides read TGTGCCAGCAGTTTTCGGGGGACTAGCGGGAGGGCCACGTTCGCAGATACGCAGTATTTT.

The chain carries TRBV5-6 and TRBJ2-7, with D perhaps matching TRBD1 (5 bases). The CDR3 extends over 14 amino acids. Trimming took off 3 bases at V and 7 bases at J, with 17 bases between the two ends. Germline V gene lookup returns CDR1 SGHDT and CDR2 YYEEEE. CDR3 coding DNA: TGTGCCAGCAGCTACGAGACAGCTCCTAGAGAGCAGTACTTC. It specifies CASSYETAPREQYF.

This chain connects TRBV20-1 to TRBJ2-3, with D perhaps assigned TRBD1 or TRBD2 (5 bases each). Germline V gives CDR1 DFQATT, CDR2 SNEGSKA (reference sequence). The length of the CDR3 is 13 residues. The V end lost 6 bases, the J end lost 1 base, and 11 bases lay between the germline ends. CDR3 amino acids: CSAGRGGTDTQYF. The CDR3 coding sequence is TGCAGTGCGGGGAGAGGGGGCACAGATACGCAGTATTTT.

There are a few counts of this clonotype. The chain has TRBV6-1 and TRBJ2-3; 11 nucleotides line up with TRBD1. Germline values: CDR1 MNHNS, CDR2 SASEGT. V shed 6 bases and J 3 bases; nucleotides not matched to a gene: 8. The CDR3 covers 16 residues. The DNA for the CDR3 is TGTGCCAGCAGCCCGGACAGGGGGCTCGGGACAGATACGCAGTATTTT. It translates to CASSPDRGLGTDTQYF.

V gene TRBV20-1 combines with J gene TRBJ2-1, with 11 bases aligning to TRBD2. Germline lookup yields CDR1 DFQATT and CDR2 SNEGSKA (reference sequence). The CDR3 is made up of 16 amino acids. V lost 3 bases, J lost 8 bases, and 12 bases stayed unmatched. CDR3 bases: TGCAGTGCTAGCCTTCTGACTAGCGGGATTGAGGATGAGCAGTTCTTC. Translated, it gives CSASLLTSGIEDEQFF.

This clonotype showed up just a few times. This chain joins TRBV20-1 and TRBJ1-2, with a possible D match to TRBD1 (6 bases). There are 13 residues in the CDR3. CDR1 is DFQATT, CDR2 SNEGSKA, per germline (reference sequence). Between the trimmed V and J ends, which lost 1 base and 8 bases, there was a span of 14 bases. The CDR3 bases are TGCAGTGCTAGAGTGGGTCAGGGGAAAGGCTACACCTTC. Its translation is CSARVGQGKGYTF.

This chain joins TRBV10-3 and TRBJ2-3; the match to TRBD2 covers 8 bases. Germline CDR1 ENHRY, CDR2 SYGVKD. The CDR3 loop spans 17 amino acids. J was trimmed by 4 bases and V by 0 bases; bases with no gene match: 9. DNA for the CDR3: TGTGCCATCAGTGAGTCGGCTACCGGGAGGGCCGCAGATACGCAGTATTTT. This codes for CAISESATGRAADTQYF.

The table lists this clonotype with a few counts. The V call is TRBV27, the J call TRBJ2-7; 10 positions match TRBD1. The CDR3 is made up of 15 amino acids. After removal of 6 bases from V and 3 bases from J, the junction contained 8 bases not matched to a gene. Germline loops: CDR1 MNHEY, CDR2 SMNVEV (reference sequence). The CDR3, as DNA: TGTGCCAGCAGCTGGGACAGGGGTATAGACTACGAGCAGTACTTC. Protein product: CASSWDRGIDYEQYF.

The rearrangement uses TRBV5-1 and TRBJ1-6, with no clear D. Germline lookup yields CDR1 SGHRS and CDR2 YFSETQ. V gave up 4 bases and J gave up 7 bases, with 9 bases separating them. The CDR3 has 13 residues. CDR3 nucleotide sequence: TGCGCCAGCAGCCCGAGGATCAATTCACCCCTCCACTTT. Translating it yields CASSPRINSPLHF.

V is TRBV7-2 and J is TRBJ1-5; 7 bases are shared with TRBD1. In germline, CDR1 is SGHTA, CDR2 FQGNSA. V lost 1 base, J lost 4 bases, and 10 bases stayed unmatched. This CDR3 has 17 residues. The CDR3 spells CASSLVGRGSGNQPQHF. The DNA for the CDR3 is TGTGCCAGCAGCTTAGTCGGCAGGGGGTCGGGGAATCAGCCCCAGCATTTT. Looking up the rest from reference TRBV7-2 and TRBJ1-5 gives the full variable domain: GAGVSQSPSNKVTEKGKDVELRCDPISGHTALYWYRQSLGQGLEFLIYFQGNSAPDKSGLPSDRFSAERTGGSVSTLTIQRTQQEDSAVYLCASSLVGRGSGNQPQHFGDGTRLSIL.

This chain links TRBV4-1 with TRBJ2-1, with 8 nucleotides matching TRBD2. There are 15 residues in the CDR3. V gave up 7 bases and J gave up 14 bases; unmatched junction bases: 19. Germline lookup yields CDR1 MGHRA and CDR2 YSYEKL. The CDR3 coding sequence is TGCGCCAGCACCGAAGTTATGGTTAGCGGGAAGTTGAAGTTCTTC. This codes for CASTEVMVSGKLKFF.

This clonotype was found a few times. The chain carries TRBV29-1 and TRBJ2-6, with TRBD2 as a possible D gene (6 bases). V dropped 4 bases and J dropped 3 bases, with 13 bases sitting between them. Germline V gives CDR1 SQVTM, CDR2 ANQGSEA. This CDR3 is built from 15 residues. As DNA, the CDR3 is TGCAGCGTTGTTCCCGGGGGAAGTGGGGCCAACGTCCTGACTTTC. Encoded protein: CSVVPGGSGANVLTF.

The chain employs TRBV29-1 and TRBJ2-3; TRBD1 agrees at 7 bases. The CDR3 runs 13 residues. J lost 1 base, V lost 3 bases, and 1 base had no gene match. Germline V gene data show CDR1 as SQVTM and CDR2 as ANQGSEA. The CDR3 bases are TGCAGCGTTGAGGGACAGCGCACAGATACGCAGTATTTT. It encodes CSVEGQRTDTQYF.

The chain recombines TRBV20-1 with TRBJ2-7; D unresolved. Looked up from germline, CDR1 is DFQATT and CDR2 is SNEGSKA (reference sequence). V lost 7 bases and J 3 bases, leaving 7 bases between the germline ends. The CDR3 covers 10 residues. The CDR3 nucleotides read TGCAGTGTTTCATACTACGAGCAGTACTTC. It is translated as CSVSYYEQYF.

The CDR3 nucleotides read TGTGCCAGCAGCGTAGGCGGTATTAGCACAGATACGCAGTATTTT. Amino acids: CASSVGGISTDTQYF. V and J are TRBV9 and TRBJ2-3, with D uncertain. Trimming took 0 bases from V and 0 from J, leaving 8 bases between them. The germline V gene has CDR1 SGDLS and CDR2 YYNGEE. The CDR3 contains 15 residues.

This clonotype has more than one count but fewer than ten. The chain employs TRBV20-1 and TRBJ2-1; 7 nucleotides agree with TRBD2. After removal of 1 base from V and 3 bases from J, the junction contained 9 bases not matched to a gene. The CDR3 loop spans 16 amino acids. CDR1 and CDR2 (germline): DFQATT, SNEGSKA (reference sequence). Written as DNA, the CDR3 is TGCAGTGCTAGAGTAGCCCGCGGGGGTGTCTACAATGAGCAGTTCTTC. Protein: CSARVARGGVYNEQFF.

The genes are TRBV12-3 or TRBV12-4 and TRBJ1-2; possibly TRBD1 for D (6 bases). V gave up 3 bases and J gave up 4 bases, with 12 bases separating them. There are 14 residues in the CDR3. The CDR3 nucleotides read TGTGCCAGCAGTTTGCACAGGGCGGGCTATGGCTACACCTTC. Encoded protein: CASSLHRAGYGYTF.

The chain has TRBV11-2 and TRBJ1-1; tentatively, D is TRBD1 (6 bases). CDR3 length: 14 residues. Germline CDR1 reads SGHAT; CDR2 reads FQNNGV. The V gene lost 5 bases and the J gene lost 1 base, with 11 bases spanning the gap. CDR3 sequence: CASSPQDRNTEAFF. The CDR3 nucleotides are TGTGCCAGCAGCCCCCAGGACAGGAACACTGAAGCTTTCTTT. The whole variable domain, filled in from reference TRBV11-2 and TRBJ1-1, reads EAGVAQSPRYKIIEKRQSVAFWCNPISGHATLYWYQQILGQGPKLLIQFQNNGVVDDSQLPKDRFSAERLKGVDSTLKIQPAKLEDSAVYLCASSPQDRNTEAFFGQGTRLTVV.

V and J are TRBV5-6 and TRBJ2-7, with TRBD2 matching 16 bases. The germline V gene encodes CDR1 SGHDT and CDR2 YYEEEE. V lost 4 bases, J lost 1 base, and 5 bases stayed unmatched. The CDR3 length is 17 residues. Here the CDR3 DNA reads TGTGCCAGCAGCGGGACTAGCGGGAGGGGGAGGTCCTACGAGCAGTACTTC. Encoded protein: CASSGTSGRGRSYEQYF.

This chain links TRBV11-3 with TRBJ2-1, with 9 nucleotides matching TRBD2. The germline V gene has CDR1 SGHNT and CDR2 YENEEA. V gave up 1 base and J gave up 6 bases; unmatched junction bases: 7. The CDR3 totals 16 residues. The DNA of the CDR3 is TGTGCCAGCAGCTTAGCCCGGGGCGGGAGGGCCAATGAGCAGTTCTTC. It codes for CASSLARGGRANEQFF.

This sequence joins TRBV10-3 and TRBJ2-6, with D possibly being TRBD1 or TRBD2 (6 bases each). There are 20 residues in the CDR3. CDR1 is ENHRY, CDR2 SYGVKD, per germline. Trimming removed 5 bases at V and 0 bases at J, with 23 bases between. CDR3 loop: CAISPLEGGNPSSGANVLTF. For the CDR3, the DNA is TGTGCCATCAGTCCCCTCGAGGGGGGAAACCCTTCCTCTGGGGCCAACGTCCTGACTTTC.

This clonotype showed up just a few times. The chain links TRBV5-5 to TRBJ2-5, with 9 bases that match TRBD1. Unmatched junction bases numbered 6, after V lost 1 base and J lost 5 bases. In germline, CDR1 is SGHKS, CDR2 YYEKEE (reference sequence). The CDR3 loop spans 15 amino acids. CDR3 residues: CASSLIGQGMETQYF. The CDR3 DNA follows: TGTGCCAGCAGCTTGATCGGACAGGGGATGGAGACCCAGTACTTC.

This clonotype turned up a few times. DNA for the CDR3: TGCAGCGTTGTTAGGCTAGCGGGAGGCGATGAGCAGTTCTTC. Its protein is CSVVRLAGGDEQFF. V gene TRBV29-1 combines with J gene TRBJ2-1; 11 nucleotides match TRBD2. From germline, CDR1 is SQVTM and CDR2 ANQGSEA. Germline trimming cut 4 bases from V and 8 bases from J; bases unmatched to any gene: 7. CDR3 size: 14 residues.

The chain couples TRBV5-5 to TRBJ2-5, with 8 nucleotides matching TRBD1. After removal of 2 bases from V and 5 bases from J, the junction contained 5 bases not matched to a gene. The CDR3 consists of 14 residues. Germline CDR1 SGHKS, CDR2 YYEKEE (reference sequence). As DNA, the CDR3 is TGTGCCAGCAGCTTTGACAGGGGAGCCGAGACCCAGTACTTC. This codes for CASSFDRGAETQYF.

The rearrangement uses TRBV10-2 and TRBJ1-5; 11 positions agree with TRBD1. The trim removed 6 bases at V and 6 bases at J, leaving 13 bases unmatched. CDR3 size: 17 residues. The germline V gene encodes CDR1 WSHSY and CDR2 SAAADI. The CDR3 bases are TGCGCCAGCAGCAAGATAACCGGACAGGGGGCTACTCAGCCCCAGCATTTT. The encoded protein is CASSKITGQGATQPQHF.

This clonotype was seen only a few times. V is TRBV6-1 and J is TRBJ2-7; D not certain. The germline V gene encodes CDR1 MNHNS and CDR2 SASEGT. Trimming removed 6 bases at V and 2 bases at J, with 17 bases between. The CDR3 is 15 residues long. CDR3 protein: CASRPSSGRTYEQYF. CDR3 coding DNA: TGTGCCAGCAGACCATCAAGTGGGCGAACCTACGAGCAGTACTTC.

V is TRBV20-1 and J is TRBJ1-1, with D possibly TRBD1 on 5 matching bases. In germline, CDR1 is DFQATT, CDR2 SNEGSKA (reference sequence). The germline V and J ends were trimmed by 4 bases and 2 bases, with 11 bases remaining between them. The CDR3 totals 13 residues. The CDR3 sequence: CSATRDSNTEAFF. The CDR3 nucleotides are TGCAGTGCTACCCGGGACTCAAACACTGAAGCTTTCTTT.

The chain links TRBV3-1 to TRBJ2-1, with unresolved D. V lost 0 bases and J 9 bases, leaving 6 bases between the germline ends. Per germline, CDR1 LGHDT and CDR2 YNNKEL (reference sequence). The CDR3 totals 12 residues. The CDR3 here is CASSQDLSEQFF. In nucleotides, the CDR3 is TGTGCCAGCAGCCAAGACCTGTCTGAGCAGTTCTTC.

The rearrangement uses TRBV28 and TRBJ1-5; D is undetermined. Trimming removed 5 bases from V and 8 bases from J, with 10 bases in between. This CDR3 is built from 12 residues. Germline CDR1 and CDR2: MDHEN and SYDVKM. CDR3 sequence reads: CASSPPNKPQHF. For the CDR3, the DNA is TGTGCCAGCAGTCCCCCCAACAAGCCCCAGCATTTT.

This clonotype was counted between two and nine times. J is TRBJ2-5 and V is TRBV20-1; D is possibly TRBD1 or TRBD2 (7 bases each). This CDR3 has 14 amino acids. V gave up 4 bases and J gave up 7 bases, with 19 bases separating them. CDR1 and CDR2 (germline): DFQATT, SNEGSKA (reference sequence). CDR3 residues: CSAIGRTGRVTQYF. The CDR3 nucleotides are TGCAGTGCTATCGGGAGGACAGGTCGAGTGACCCAGTACTTC.